The 19 T cell receptor beta chains below were found in one sample sequenced in a study of molecular identifiers for immune sequencing clone quantification. From the PCR reads, TCRdb called clonotypes with MiXCR, one entry per CDR3 protein. The sample contains about 640,000 distinct CDR3 sequences, about 20% of which appear only once. The sequenced material came from naive CD8+ T cells from blood, with Jurkat cell RNA spiked in. Subset reported: FACS-sorted CD8+CD4-CCR7+CD45RA+ naive T cells. These receptor sequences come from a human donor in good health. Some libraries in this study had Jurkat cell RNA spiked in.

In this sample, this clonotype turned up a few times. A read error may explain this, as a much larger clone is one base away. The chain uses TRBV5-1 and TRBJ2-7; D is unresolved. This CDR3 is 12 amino acids long. Trimming took off 1 base at V and 9 bases at J, with 11 bases between the two ends. Germline CDR1 is SGHRS and CDR2 is YFSETQ. The CDR3 sequence is CASSLFGSGQYF. Here the CDR3 DNA reads TGCGCCAGCAGCTTGTTTGGGTCCGGGCAGTACTTC.

This clonotype was recorded at least ten times. The J gene is TRBJ2-5, the V gene TRBV14, with D possibly matching TRBD1 (6 bases). The CDR3 extends over 18 amino acids. Trimming pared 1 base from V and 0 bases from J, leaving 18 bases between. In germline, CDR1 is SGHDN, CDR2 FVKESK. CDR3 loop: CASSQGSLTGQNQETQYF. The DNA of the CDR3 is TGTGCCAGCAGCCAAGGTTCTCTCACGGGACAAAACCAAGAGACCCAGTACTTC. Combining the CDR3 with reference TRBV14 and TRBJ2-5 gives the whole variable domain EAGVTQFPSHSVIEKGQTVTLRCDPISGHDNLYWYRRVMGKEIKFLLHFVKESKQDESGMPNNRFLAERTGGTYSTLKVQPAELEDSGVYFCASSQGSLTGQNQETQYFGPGTRLLVL.

This clonotype was counted at least ten times. The rearrangement links TRBV14 to TRBJ2-3; TRBD1 matches at 7 bases. This CDR3 spans 18 amino acids. V lost 4 bases to trimming and J lost 2 bases; unmatched junction nucleotides: 15. Germline CDR1 and CDR2: SGHDN and FVKESK. CDR3 sequence: CASSLHSLTGHLTDTQYF. CDR3 in DNA: TGTGCCAGCAGCCTTCATTCCTTGACAGGGCACCTCACAGATACGCAGTATTTT.

This clonotype appeared many times. This CDR3 is CASSFGIAGGTDEQYF. The CDR3 nucleotides are TGTGCCAGCAGCTTCGGGATAGCGGGAGGGACGGACGAGCAGTACTTC. The chain recombines TRBV7-6 with TRBJ2-7, with 11 bases lining up with TRBD2. Germline CDR1 SGHVS, CDR2 FNYEAQ. This CDR3 spans 16 amino acids. The junction had 9 bases not matched to a gene; V was cut back by 3 bases and J by 5 bases.

As regards this clonotype: One junction end disagrees with the germline gene, perhaps due to a read error. V is TRBV12-3 or TRBV12-4 and J is TRBJ2-1; D may be TRBD2 (5 bases). The CDR3 consists of 12 residues. In DNA, the CDR3 is TGTGCCGGCAGTTTAGCGCGGGATGAGCAGTTCTTC. This gives the protein CAGSLARDEQFF.

This clonotype was detected a few times. The CDR3 here is CASSEAAGLREKLFF. Here the CDR3 DNA reads TGTGCCAGCAGCGAGGCCGCTGGACTAAGGGAAAAACTGTTTTTT. The rearrangement uses TRBV13 and TRBJ1-4; the D is unclear. Germline-derived CDR1 and CDR2 are PRHDT and FYEKMQ (reference sequence). The CDR3 consists of 15 residues. V lost 5 bases to trimming and J lost 8 bases, with 18 bases between them. Looking up the rest from reference TRBV13 and TRBJ1-4 gives the full variable domain: AAGVIQSPRHLIKEKRETATLKCYPIPRHDTVYWYQQGPGQDPQFLISFYEKMQSDKGSIPDRFSAQQFSDYHSELNMSSLELGDSALYFCASSEAAGLREKLFFGSGTQLSVL.

This chain uses TRBV20-1 with TRBJ2-3; D could derive from TRBD1 or TRBD2 (6 bases each). V dropped 0 bases and J dropped 1 base, with 20 bases sitting between them. This CDR3 comprises 18 residues. Germline V gene sequence: CDR1 DFQATT, CDR2 SNEGSKA (reference sequence). The CDR3 sequence: CSARDGEGWGARTDTQYF. The CDR3, as DNA: TGCAGTGCTAGAGATGGGGAAGGGTGGGGGGCTCGCACAGATACGCAGTATTTT.

This clonotype was found many times. This chain joins TRBV6-6 and TRBJ2-7; TRBD2 matches 7 bases. Germline V gene data show CDR1 as MNHNY and CDR2 as SVGAGI (reference sequence). The CDR3 has 15 amino acids. V was pared by 6 bases and J by 6 bases, with 14 bases of the junction left unmatched. The CDR3 sequence is CASRTDGGTLGEQYF. DNA of the CDR3: TGTGCCAGCAGAACAGACGGGGGGACCCTCGGCGAGCAGTACTTC.

This clonotype was recorded many times. The chain combines TRBV6-2 or TRBV6-3 with TRBJ1-1, with D unresolved. The ends were cut back, 7 bases at V and 8 bases at J, with 17 bases in the middle. Looked up from germline, CDR1 is MNHEY and CDR2 is SVGEGT. CDR3 length: 13 amino acids. This CDR3 reads CASTAGSRTEAFF. The CDR3 nucleotides read TGTGCCAGCACCGCTGGGTCCCGAACCGAAGCTTTCTTT.

In its sample, this clonotype was seen a few times. This sequence joins TRBV27 and TRBJ2-7; TRBD1 or TRBD2 may be the D gene (6 bases each). Germline V gene lookup returns CDR1 MNHEY and CDR2 SMNVEV (reference sequence). The CDR3 consists of 14 residues. The V gene lost 10 bases and the J gene lost 0 bases, with 16 bases spanning the gap. This CDR3 reads CATGASTISYEQYF. In DNA, the CDR3 is TGTGCCACGGGGGCTTCCACCATCTCCTACGAGCAGTACTTC.

This clonotype was recorded at least ten times. The gene calls are TRBV19 and TRBJ2-3, with 7 positions matching TRBD1. The CDR3 is 15 amino acids. V gave up 4 bases and J gave up 2 bases; unmatched junction bases: 6. Germline CDR1 is LNHDA and CDR2 is SQIVND (reference sequence). The CDR3 spells CASSKWDSTTDTQYF. The DNA of the CDR3 is TGTGCCAGTAGTAAATGGGACAGCACCACAGATACGCAGTATTTT.

This clonotype was seen many times. The chain combines TRBV11-2 with TRBJ2-3; D may correspond to TRBD1 or TRBD2 (6 bases each). The CDR3 extends over 15 amino acids. Germline CDR1 reads SGHAT; CDR2 reads FQNNGV. V lost 3 bases, J lost 4 bases, and 14 bases lay in between. As DNA, the CDR3 is TGTGCCAGCAGCTTCGTCGGGGGCAGGGCAGATACGCAGTATTTT. Translating it yields CASSFVGGRADTQYF.

This clonotype occurred many times. This chain joins TRBV29-1 and TRBJ2-7, with D perhaps TRBD2 (5 bases). Germline CDR1 is SQVTM and CDR2 is ANQGSEA. Trimming stripped 6 bases from V and 1 base from J, with 13 bases between. The CDR3 sequence is 13 residues long. The DNA for the CDR3 is TGCAGCGTGGCGGGTAGAGGTTCCTACGAGCAGTACTTC. Translating gives CSVAGRGSYEQYF.

On this clonotype: With a much larger clone just one base away, this may be a read error. The chain uses TRBV7-9 and TRBJ1-1; TRBD1 matches 8 bases. J gave up 7 bases and V 2 bases, and 6 bases lay outside the gene matches. The CDR3 is 14 amino acids. Germline CDR1 SEHNR, CDR2 FQNEAQ (reference sequence). In nucleotides, the CDR3 is TGTGCCAGCAGCTTACAGGGGGCATACAATGAAGCTTTCTTT. Its protein product is CASSLQGAYNEAFF. The full variable domain, with the rest looked up from reference TRBV7-9 and TRBJ1-1, is DTGVSQNPRHKITKRGQNVTFRCDPISEHNRLYWYRQTLGQGPEFLTYFQNEAQLEKSRLLSDRFSAERPKGSFSTLEIQRTEQGDSAMYLCASSLQGAYNEAFFGQGTRLTVV.

This clonotype appeared many times. The J gene is TRBJ2-3, the V gene TRBV3-1; 9 bases are a match to TRBD2. V lost 1 base, J lost 9 bases, and 8 bases stayed unmatched. CDR1 and CDR2 from the germline V gene are LGHDT and YNNKEL (reference sequence). The CDR3 runs 15 residues. This chain's CDR3 is CASSQATPGLATQYF. CDR3 coding DNA: TGTGCCAGCAGCCAAGCGACACCGGGACTAGCAACGCAGTATTTT.

This clonotype was recorded at least ten times. V gene TRBV20-1 combines with J gene TRBJ1-1, with D unclear. In germline, CDR1 is DFQATT, CDR2 SNEGSKA (reference sequence). V was clipped by 5 bases and J by 4 bases, with 14 bases between them. The CDR3 is 13 residues long. CDR3 DNA sequence: TGCAGTGCTCAGACGGCGGAGGGCACTGAAGCTTTCTTT. Translating it yields CSAQTAEGTEAFF.

This clonotype was detected many times. V gene TRBV20-1 combines with J gene TRBJ2-3; TRBD1 matches 8 bases. From germline, CDR1 is DFQATT and CDR2 SNEGSKA (reference sequence). Trimming took 3 bases from V and 6 from J; bases not matched to a gene: 11. The CDR3 consists of 15 residues. CDR3 DNA sequence: TGCAGTGCTAGTATGGATGACAGGGGTACGGATACGCAGTATTTT. Its translation: CSASMDDRGTDTQYF.

This clonotype was counted many times. The rearrangement links TRBV2 to TRBJ2-1; D gene unclear. V lost 6 bases to trimming and J lost 4 bases, with 10 bases between them. Germline CDR1 SNHLY, CDR2 FYNNEI. This CDR3 has 13 amino acids. The CDR3 coding sequence is TGTGCCAGCAGGAACAGAAATTACAATGAGCAGTTCTTC. Amino acids: CASRNRNYNEQFF.

This chain links TRBV9 with TRBJ1-1, with 9 bases that match TRBD1. Germline loops: CDR1 SGDLS, CDR2 YYNGEE. J gave up 3 bases and V 4 bases, and 7 bases lay outside the gene matches. The CDR3 has 15 amino acids. The CDR3 loop is CASSPQTGGHTEAFF. The CDR3 DNA sequence: TGTGCCAGCAGCCCTCAGACAGGGGGACACACTGAAGCTTTCTTT.